The present T cell receptor beta chain was sequenced within a study of CXCR3-negative and CXCR3-positive naive CD8 T cells. The CDR3 sequence is 14 residues long. Germline CDR1 is MGHRA and CDR2 is YSYEKL. 5' RACE with UMI labels generated the TRB cDNA libraries. For each CDR3 protein, TCRdb gives one entry from its re-call of the 5' RACE reads, without DNA. This repertoire comprises some 130,000 distinct CDR3 sequences; its ten largest clones make up nearly 0.5%. This rearrangement joins TRBV4-1 to TRBJ2-1; TCRdb lists TRBD2, though no DNA is available to test this call. The TCR originated in a human donor in good health. Some clones in this sample may be carry-over from other donors' samples. The sequencing sample was made of naive CXCR3- CD8+ T cells from blood. Indicated subset: CD45RO-CCR7+CD27+CD95- naive CD8+ T cells lacking CXCR3 (TNR3-). CDR3 amino acids: CASSQSTMGYEQFF.